This TCR beta chain was retrieved from a study of T cells after yellow fever vaccination. Study summary: When fractions had low cell numbers, they were prepared with SMART-Seq v4 Ultra Low Input.

The CDR3 has 12 amino acids. V gave up 1 base and J gave up 8 bases, with 8 bases separating them. Germline assignment: CDR1 SEHNR and CDR2 FQNEAQ (reference sequence). This clonotype was found a few times. The target antigen is unknown. Synthesis of TCR cDNA relied on 5'RACE template switching, which attached a universal primer site and UMIs. TCRdb called the 5' RACE reads again in MiXCR, with one record for every CDR3 protein. The table shows 250,000 to 400,000 distinct CDR3 sequences, with over 3.5% occurring only once. General study findings and limits: Post-booster repertoires again held most primary-vaccination clones (about 96% CD4, 75% to 90% CD8). Weaker in magnitude, the secondary response showed a faster peak on day 5 versus 15.

The source was PBMCs, collected 15 days after the yellow fever booster vaccination. The chain carries TRBV7-9 and TRBJ1-2; unclear D gene. The sequence derives from a man aged 18-30 years who received the YFV17D yellow fever vaccine. The CDR3 protein is CASSLVSQGYTF. The CDR3 DNA is TGTGCCAGCAGCTTAGTCAGCCAGGGCTACACCTTC.